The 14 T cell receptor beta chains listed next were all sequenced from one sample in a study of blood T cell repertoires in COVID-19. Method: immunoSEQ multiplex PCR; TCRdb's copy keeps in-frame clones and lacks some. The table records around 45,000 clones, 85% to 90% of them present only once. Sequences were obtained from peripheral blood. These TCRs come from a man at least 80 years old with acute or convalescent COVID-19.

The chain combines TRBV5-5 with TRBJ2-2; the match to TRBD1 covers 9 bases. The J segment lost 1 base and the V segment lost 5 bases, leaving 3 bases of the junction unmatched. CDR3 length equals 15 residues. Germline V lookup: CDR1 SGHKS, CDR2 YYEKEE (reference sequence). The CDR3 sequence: CASSWTGENTGELFF. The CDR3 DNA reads TGTGCCAGCAGTTGGACAGGGGAGAACACCGGGGAGCTGTTTTTT.

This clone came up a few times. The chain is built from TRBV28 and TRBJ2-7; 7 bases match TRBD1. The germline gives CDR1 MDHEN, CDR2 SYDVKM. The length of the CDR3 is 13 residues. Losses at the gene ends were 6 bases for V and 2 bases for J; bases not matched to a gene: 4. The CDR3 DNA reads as TGTGCCAGCAGGACAGGGTTCACCTACGAGCAGTACTTC. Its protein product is CASRTGFTYEQYF.

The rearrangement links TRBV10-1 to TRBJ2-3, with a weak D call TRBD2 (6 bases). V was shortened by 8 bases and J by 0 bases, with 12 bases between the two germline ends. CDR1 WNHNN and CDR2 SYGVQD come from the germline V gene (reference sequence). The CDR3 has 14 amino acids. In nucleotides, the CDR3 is TGCGCCAGCGGCCGGGGAGGAAGCACAGATACGCAGTATTTT. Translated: CASGRGGSTDTQYF.

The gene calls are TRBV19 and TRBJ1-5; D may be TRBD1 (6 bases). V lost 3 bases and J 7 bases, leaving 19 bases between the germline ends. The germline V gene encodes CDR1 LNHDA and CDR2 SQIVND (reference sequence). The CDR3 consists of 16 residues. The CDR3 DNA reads TGTGCCAGTAGTATCGGGCTCGGGGGGGGCCGGCAGCCCCAGCATTTT. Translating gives CASSIGLGGGRQPQHF.

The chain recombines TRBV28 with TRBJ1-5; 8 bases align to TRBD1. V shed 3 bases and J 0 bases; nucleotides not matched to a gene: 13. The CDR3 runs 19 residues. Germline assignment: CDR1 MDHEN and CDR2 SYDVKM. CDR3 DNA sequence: TGTGCCAGCAGTTTTAGGAGGGACAGGATCGATTATAGCAATCAGCCCCAGCATTTT. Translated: CASSFRRDRIDYSNQPQHF.

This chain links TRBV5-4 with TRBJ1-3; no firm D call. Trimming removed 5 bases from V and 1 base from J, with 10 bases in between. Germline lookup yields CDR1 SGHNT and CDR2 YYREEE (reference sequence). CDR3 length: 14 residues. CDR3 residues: CASSYKESGNTIYF. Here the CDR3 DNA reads TGTGCCAGCAGTTATAAGGAGTCTGGAAACACCATATATTTT.

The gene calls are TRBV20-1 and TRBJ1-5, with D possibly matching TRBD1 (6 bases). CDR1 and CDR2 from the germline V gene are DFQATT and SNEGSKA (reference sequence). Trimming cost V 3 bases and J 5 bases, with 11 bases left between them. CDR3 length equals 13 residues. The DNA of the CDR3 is TGCAGTGCTAGTAACAGGGCGGATCAGCCCCAGCATTTT. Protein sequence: CSASNRADQPQHF.

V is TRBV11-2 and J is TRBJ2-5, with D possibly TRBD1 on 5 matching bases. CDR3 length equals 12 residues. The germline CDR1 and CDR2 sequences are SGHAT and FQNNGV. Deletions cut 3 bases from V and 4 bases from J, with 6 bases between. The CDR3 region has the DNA TGTGCCAGCAGCTTTACAGGAGAGACCCAGTACTTC. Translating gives CASSFTGETQYF.

The CDR3 is CASSLMTATNTEAFF. In nucleotides, the CDR3 is TGCGCCAGCAGCTTGATGACAGCAACTAACACTGAAGCTTTCTTT. The chain couples TRBV5-1 to TRBJ1-1; TRBD1 might be the D (5 bases). Trimming stripped 1 base from V and 2 bases from J, with 12 bases between. The CDR3 is made up of 15 amino acids. Germline V gene lookup returns CDR1 SGHRS and CDR2 YFSETQ. The complete variable domain, with remaining parts taken from reference TRBV5-1 and TRBJ1-1, reads KAGVTQTPRYLIKTRGQQVTLSCSPISGHRSVSWYQQTPGQGLQFLFEYFSETQRNKGNFPGRFSGRQFSNSRSEMNVSTLELGDSALYLCASSLMTATNTEAFFGQGTRLTVV.

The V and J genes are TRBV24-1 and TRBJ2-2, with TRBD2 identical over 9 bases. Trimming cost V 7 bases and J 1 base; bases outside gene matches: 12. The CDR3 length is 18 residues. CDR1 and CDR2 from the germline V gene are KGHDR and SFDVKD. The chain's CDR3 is CATSHAGGGNLNTGELFF. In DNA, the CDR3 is TGTGCCACCAGCCATGCGGGGGGGGGAAACCTGAACACCGGGGAGCTGTTTTTT.

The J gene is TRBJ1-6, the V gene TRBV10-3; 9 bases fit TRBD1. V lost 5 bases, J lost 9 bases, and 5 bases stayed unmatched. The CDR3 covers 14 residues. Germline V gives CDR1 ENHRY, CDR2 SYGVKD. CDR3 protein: CAISRDRALSPLHF. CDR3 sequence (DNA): TGTGCCATCAGTCGGGACAGGGCTCTTTCACCCCTCCACTTT.

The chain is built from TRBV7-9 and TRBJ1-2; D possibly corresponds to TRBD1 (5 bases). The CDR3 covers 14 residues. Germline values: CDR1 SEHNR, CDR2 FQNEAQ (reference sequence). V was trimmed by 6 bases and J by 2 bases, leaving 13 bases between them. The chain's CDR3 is CASRDLTENYGYTF. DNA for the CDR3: TGTGCCAGCAGGGACCTGACAGAGAACTATGGCTACACCTTC.

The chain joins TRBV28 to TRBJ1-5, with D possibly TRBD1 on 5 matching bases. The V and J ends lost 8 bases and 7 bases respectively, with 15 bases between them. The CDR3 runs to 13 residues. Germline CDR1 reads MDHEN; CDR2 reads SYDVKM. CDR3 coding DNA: TGTGCCAGCTATACGGGGGGTTCCCAGCCCCAGCATTTT. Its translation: CASYTGGSQPQHF.

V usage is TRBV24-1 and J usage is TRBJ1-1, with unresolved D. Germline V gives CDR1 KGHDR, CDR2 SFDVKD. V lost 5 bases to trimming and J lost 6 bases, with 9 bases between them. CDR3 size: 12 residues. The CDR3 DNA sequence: TGTGCCACCAGTGCCGAGGGAGCTGAAGCTTTCTTT. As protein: CATSAEGAEAFF.